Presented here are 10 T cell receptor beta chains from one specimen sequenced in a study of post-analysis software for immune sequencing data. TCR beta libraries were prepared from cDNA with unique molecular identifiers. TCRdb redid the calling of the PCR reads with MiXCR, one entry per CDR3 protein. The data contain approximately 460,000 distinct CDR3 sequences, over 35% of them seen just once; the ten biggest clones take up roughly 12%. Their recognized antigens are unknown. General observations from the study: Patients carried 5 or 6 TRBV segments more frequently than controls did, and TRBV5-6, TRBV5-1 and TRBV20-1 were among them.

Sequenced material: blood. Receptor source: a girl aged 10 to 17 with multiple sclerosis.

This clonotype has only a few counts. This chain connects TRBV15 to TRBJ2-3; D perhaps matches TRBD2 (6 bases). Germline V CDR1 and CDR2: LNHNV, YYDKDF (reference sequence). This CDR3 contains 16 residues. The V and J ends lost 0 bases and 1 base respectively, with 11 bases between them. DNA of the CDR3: TGTGCCACCAGCAGAGATATTGGGGAGGGCACAGATACGCAGTATTTT. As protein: CATSRDIGEGTDTQYF.

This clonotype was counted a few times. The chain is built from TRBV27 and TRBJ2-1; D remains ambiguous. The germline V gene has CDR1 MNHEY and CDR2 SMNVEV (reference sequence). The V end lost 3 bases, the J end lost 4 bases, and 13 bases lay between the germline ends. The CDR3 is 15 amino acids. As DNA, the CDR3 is TGTGCCAGCAGTTTTGGTACGGGCCTGTACAATGAGCAGTTCTTC. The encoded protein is CASSFGTGLYNEQFF.

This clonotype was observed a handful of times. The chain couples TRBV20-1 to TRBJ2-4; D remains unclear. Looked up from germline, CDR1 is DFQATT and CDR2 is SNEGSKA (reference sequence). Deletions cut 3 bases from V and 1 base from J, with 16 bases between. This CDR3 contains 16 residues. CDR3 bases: TGCAGTGCTAGGCCCGCCGCGGCGGAGGCCAAAAACATTCAGTACTTC. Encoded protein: CSARPAAAEAKNIQYF.

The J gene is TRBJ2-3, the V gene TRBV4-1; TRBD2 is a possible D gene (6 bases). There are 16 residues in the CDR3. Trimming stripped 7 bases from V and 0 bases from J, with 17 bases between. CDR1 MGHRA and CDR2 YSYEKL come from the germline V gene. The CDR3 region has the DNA TGCGCCAGCACCCGGCGAGTGGGAGGCAGCACAGATACGCAGTATTTT. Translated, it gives CASTRRVGGSTDTQYF.

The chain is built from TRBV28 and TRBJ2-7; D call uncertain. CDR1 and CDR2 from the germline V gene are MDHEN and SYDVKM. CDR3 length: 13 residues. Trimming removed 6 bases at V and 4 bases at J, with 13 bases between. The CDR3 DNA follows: TGTGCCAGCAGCTTGGGCTACTTATACGAGCAGTACTTC. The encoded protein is CASSLGYLYEQYF.

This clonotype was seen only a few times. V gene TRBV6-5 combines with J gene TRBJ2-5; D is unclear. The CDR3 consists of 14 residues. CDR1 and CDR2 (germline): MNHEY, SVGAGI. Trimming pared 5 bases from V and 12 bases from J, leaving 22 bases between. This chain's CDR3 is CASSPKDVLWIEYF. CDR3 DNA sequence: TGTGCCAGCAGTCCTAAGGACGTTCTCTGGATCGAGTACTTC.

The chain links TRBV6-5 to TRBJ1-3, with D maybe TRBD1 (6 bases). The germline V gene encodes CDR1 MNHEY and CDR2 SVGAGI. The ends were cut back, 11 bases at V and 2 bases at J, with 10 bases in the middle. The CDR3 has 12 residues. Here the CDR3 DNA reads TGTGCCGTCGGACAGACTGGAAACACCATATATTTT. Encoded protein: CAVGQTGNTIYF.

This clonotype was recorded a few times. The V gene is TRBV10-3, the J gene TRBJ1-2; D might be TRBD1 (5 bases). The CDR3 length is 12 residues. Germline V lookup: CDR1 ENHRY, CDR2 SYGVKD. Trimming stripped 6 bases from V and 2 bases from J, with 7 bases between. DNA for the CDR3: TGTGCCATCAGGGACACCAACTATGGCTACACCTTC. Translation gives CAIRDTNYGYTF.

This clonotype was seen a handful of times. CDR3 region: CASSQDGAADSPLHF. For the CDR3, the DNA is TGTGCCAGCAGCCAAGATGGGGCAGCTGATTCACCCCTCCACTTT. The genes are TRBV4-2 and TRBJ1-6, with D possibly TRBD1 on 5 matching bases. Germline V gene lookup returns CDR1 LGHNA and CDR2 YNFKEQ. Trimming cost V 0 bases and J 8 bases, with 11 bases left between them. The CDR3 is made up of 15 amino acids.

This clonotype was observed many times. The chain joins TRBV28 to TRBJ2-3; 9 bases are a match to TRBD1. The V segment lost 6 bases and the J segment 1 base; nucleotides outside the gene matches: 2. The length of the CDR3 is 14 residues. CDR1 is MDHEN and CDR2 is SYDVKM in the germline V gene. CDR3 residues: CASSRDRGTDTQYF. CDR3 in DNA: TGTGCCAGCAGCCGGGACAGGGGCACAGATACGCAGTATTTT.